This passage covers 26 T cell receptor beta chains from one sample sequenced in a study of shared clonotypes between healthy human individuals. Here immunoSEQ multiplex PCR was the method, and the copy in TCRdb shows in-frame clones only, minus some. This table holds more than 500,000 clones, approximately 95% found once. Terminally differentiated effector memory CD45RA+ cells were excluded by CCR7 positive selection of CD45RO-negative cells. Sample: naive CD8+ T cells sorted from blood. These receptors all come from a woman aged 25 to 39 in good health.

This chain uses TRBV4-1 with TRBJ2-1; weak D call: TRBD2 (5 bases). V dropped 1 base and J dropped 8 bases, with 15 bases sitting between them. The CDR3 totals 15 residues. From germline, CDR1 is MGHRA and CDR2 YSYEKL. This CDR3 reads CASSQGYTSGDEQFF. As DNA, the CDR3 is TGCGCCAGCAGCCAAGGATATACTAGTGGGGATGAGCAGTTCTTC.

This chain links TRBV11-3 with TRBJ1-1; no firm D call. CDR1 and CDR2 from the germline V gene are SGHNT and YENEEA. V lost 2 bases, J lost 5 bases, and 9 bases lay in between. CDR3 size: 13 residues. In DNA, the CDR3 is TGTGCCAGCAGCTTAAATCTCTTGACTGAAGCTTTCTTT. This translates into CASSLNLLTEAFF. Full variable domain (rest looked up from reference TRBV11-3 and TRBJ1-1): EAGVVQSPRYKIIEKKQPVAFWCNPISGHNTLYWYLQNLGQGPELLIRYENEEAVDDSQLPKDRFSAERLKGVDSTLKIQPAELGDSAVYLCASSLNLLTEAFFGQGTRLTVV.

This clone was seen a single time. The rearrangement joins TRBV28 to TRBJ1-1; D ambiguous. The CDR3 has 15 residues. V lost 5 bases, J lost 0 bases, and 13 bases lay in between. Per germline, CDR1 MDHEN and CDR2 SYDVKM. CDR3 bases: TGTGCCAGCAGTAGACGGACGGCCATGAACACTGAAGCTTTCTTT. This sequence encodes CASSRRTAMNTEAFF. Full variable domain (missing parts from reference TRBV28 and TRBJ1-1): DVKVTQSSRYLVKRTGEKVFLECVQDMDHENMFWYRQDPGLGLRLIYFSYDVKMKEKGDIPEGYSVSREKKERFSLILESASTNQTSMYLCASSRRTAMNTEAFFGQGTRLTVV.

The chain recombines TRBV21-1 with TRBJ2-7; the D call of TRBD1 is as the table states it, not checked on the DNA. TRBV21-1 represents a pseudogene. CDR3 size: 16 residues. This CDR3 reads CASSKAYRDRSYEQYF. In DNA, the CDR3 is TGTGCCAGCAGCAAAGCCTACCGGGACAGGTCCTACGAGCAGTACTTC.

The J gene is TRBJ2-2, the V gene TRBV7-6, with 9 bases fitting TRBD2. Trimming removed 6 bases from V and 5 bases from J; junction bases left unmatched: 10. Per the germline V gene, CDR1 is SGHVS and CDR2 is FNYEAQ. The CDR3 has 16 residues. In DNA form, the CDR3 reads TGTGCCAGCAGGCCGCCCCTAGCGGGACAAACCGGGGAGCTGTTTTTT. It specifies CASRPPLAGQTGELFF.

About this clone: Other DNA sequences in the sample encode the same CDR3. The genes are TRBV5-4 and TRBJ2-7, with a tentative D call TRBD2 (6 bases). Trimming pared 0 bases from V and 3 bases from J, leaving 10 bases between. This CDR3 is 14 amino acids long. Germline V lookup: CDR1 SGHNT, CDR2 YYREEE (reference sequence). This chain's CDR3 is CASSLAVGSYEQYF. The CDR3 DNA sequence: TGTGCCAGCAGCTTGGCGGTCGGGAGCTACGAGCAGTACTTC.

The chain couples TRBV7-9 to TRBJ2-4; D possibly corresponds to TRBD1 (6 bases). The CDR3 covers 16 residues. V lost 6 bases to trimming and J lost 6 bases, with 21 bases between them. From germline, CDR1 is SEHNR and CDR2 FQNEAQ (reference sequence). The CDR3 coding sequence is TGTGCCAGCAGGGCCCGTGGCTCGCAGGGGCCAAACATTCAGTACTTC. The encoded protein is CASRARGSQGPNIQYF.

The chain combines TRBV5-1 with TRBJ2-1; weak D call: TRBD2 (5 bases). Germline V gene data show CDR1 as SGHRS and CDR2 as YFSETQ. The CDR3 is made up of 12 amino acids. V lost 4 bases to trimming and J lost 10 bases, with 12 bases between them. This CDR3 reads CASSERPDEQFF. CDR3 bases: TGCGCCAGCAGCGAGCGGCCGGACGAGCAGTTCTTC.

The chain is built from TRBV19 and TRBJ2-7, with 11 bases that match TRBD2. J was trimmed by 3 bases and V by 3 bases; bases with no gene match: 4. Germline V gene data show CDR1 as LNHDA and CDR2 as SQIVND (reference sequence). The length of the CDR3 is 15 residues. The CDR3 reads CASSIWLAGGYEQYF. CDR3 sequence (DNA): TGTGCCAGTAGTATTTGGCTAGCGGGAGGCTACGAGCAGTACTTC.

The chain uses TRBV14 and TRBJ1-2, with 9 bases fitting TRBD1. Germline CDR1 reads SGHDN; CDR2 reads FVKESK. The CDR3 runs to 15 residues. V was clipped by 3 bases and J by 5 bases; unmatched bases: 7. The CDR3 DNA reads TGTGCCAGCAGCCACTCGGACAGGGGACGATATGGCTACACCTTC. Amino acids: CASSHSDRGRYGYTF.

The chain employs TRBV6-5 and TRBJ1-1; D may be TRBD1 (5 bases). The length of the CDR3 is 14 residues. CDR1 and CDR2 (germline): MNHEY, SVGAGI. Trimming cost V 7 bases and J 5 bases, with 17 bases left between them. CDR3 loop: CASTQGAGGTEAFF. The CDR3 bases are TGTGCCAGCACCCAAGGTGCCGGGGGAACTGAAGCTTTCTTT.

This clone showed up just once. This sequence joins TRBV5-4 and TRBJ2-5, with 7 bases that match TRBD1. The CDR3 is 14 residues long. Looked up from germline, CDR1 is SGHNT and CDR2 is YYREEE (reference sequence). J was trimmed by 4 bases and V by 0 bases; bases with no gene match: 3. The DNA for the CDR3 is TGTGCCAGCAGCTTGGACAGGGGTTCAGAGACCCAGTACTTC. Translated: CASSLDRGSETQYF.

A note on this clone: Additional DNA sequences in this sample encode the identical CDR3. The gene calls are TRBV9 and TRBJ2-7; 8 bases align to TRBD1. CDR3 length: 14 amino acids. The V gene's germline CDR1 is SGDLS and CDR2 YYNGEE. Germline trimming cut 3 bases from V and 3 bases from J; bases unmatched to any gene: 5. CDR3 coding DNA: TGTGCCAGCAGCGCCGGACAGGGTGGCTACGAGCAGTACTTC. Amino acid sequence: CASSAGQGGYEQYF.

The rearrangement uses TRBV25-1 and TRBJ2-7, with 8 bases that match TRBD2. The germline gives CDR1 MGHDK, CDR2 SYGVNS. The CDR3 contains 15 residues. The V and J ends lost 3 bases and 0 bases, in that order; junction bases with no gene match: 4. The CDR3 bases are TGTGCCAGCAGTGAGGGACTAGATAGCTCCTACGAGCAGTACTTC. This codes for CASSEGLDSSYEQYF.

Concerning this clone itself: The junction differs from germline at one of its ends, possibly a read error. The chain uses TRBV27 and TRBJ2-5; maybe TRBD2 (6 bases). Germline V gene sequence: CDR1 MNHEY, CDR2 SMNVEV (reference sequence). This CDR3 contains 11 residues. The CDR3 loop reads CASGDFPTLYF. CDR3 coding DNA: TGTGCCAGCGGGGACTTCCCTACCCTGTACTTC.

On this clone itself: Other DNA sequences within the sample encode an identical CDR3. This chain uses TRBV28 with TRBJ1-1; D is possibly TRBD1 (5 bases). CDR3 length equals 11 residues. Trimming pared 6 bases from V and 4 bases from J, leaving 6 bases between. CDR1 is MDHEN and CDR2 is SYDVKM in the germline V gene. CDR3 region: CASRGGTEAFF. The CDR3, as DNA: TGTGCCAGCAGGGGGGGCACTGAAGCTTTCTTT.

The genes are TRBV12-5 and TRBJ1-4, with 10 bases aligning to TRBD1. From germline, CDR1 is LGHNT and CDR2 FRNRAP. J gave up 5 bases and V 2 bases, and 8 bases lay outside the gene matches. The CDR3 has 17 residues. CDR3 nucleotides: TGTGCTAGTGGTTTGCCCCCGGGACAGGGGCAGAATGAAAAACTGTTTTTT. Its protein product is CASGLPPGQGQNEKLFF.

The chain employs TRBV15 and TRBJ2-5, with TRBD1 identical over 8 bases. The CDR3 consists of 17 residues. Germline V gives CDR1 LNHNV, CDR2 YYDKDF (reference sequence). V was pared by 5 bases and J by 4 bases, with 15 bases of the junction left unmatched. In DNA, the CDR3 is TGTGCCACCAGCGACCCGAGGCGGACAGGGCCTCGAGAGACCCAGTACTTC. This encodes CATSDPRRTGPRETQYF. The full variable domain, with the rest looked up from reference TRBV15 and TRBJ2-5, is DAMVIQNPRYQVTQFGKPVTLSCSQTLNHNVMYWYQQKSSQAPKLLFHYYDKDFNNEADTPDNFQSRRPNTSFCFLDIRSPGLGDTAMYLCATSDPRRTGPRETQYFGPGTRLLVL.

To note about this clone: At the DNA level, this CDR3 is encoded by other sequences in the same sample as well. The chain joins TRBV19 to TRBJ2-7; the D is unclear. CDR3 length: 14 amino acids. Trimming removed 1 base from V and 2 bases from J, with 9 bases in between. CDR1 and CDR2 from the germline V gene are LNHDA and SQIVND (reference sequence). CDR3 nucleotide sequence: TGTGCCAGTAGTATAGGGTTAGCAGCCTACGAGCAGTACTTC. This translates into CASSIGLAAYEQYF.

Here the CDR3 reads CASSFGTSEQYF. CDR3 in DNA: TGTGCCAGCAGTTTTGGGACATCCGAGCAGTACTTC. V is TRBV28 and J is TRBJ2-7; D is possibly TRBD1 (6 bases). Trimming took off 3 bases at V and 6 bases at J, with 9 bases between the two ends. The germline V gene has CDR1 MDHEN and CDR2 SYDVKM. The CDR3 runs to 12 residues. Full variable domain (missing parts from reference TRBV28 and TRBJ2-7): DVKVTQSSRYLVKRTGEKVFLECVQDMDHENMFWYRQDPGLGLRLIYFSYDVKMKEKGDIPEGYSVSREKKERFSLILESASTNQTSMYLCASSFGTSEQYFGPGTRLTVT.

The rearrangement links TRBV4-1 to TRBJ2-7; D is perhaps TRBD1 or TRBD2 (5 bases each). The CDR3 runs 14 residues. The germline V gene has CDR1 MGHRA and CDR2 YSYEKL. The V end lost 0 bases, the J end lost 4 bases, and 10 bases lay between the germline ends. The CDR3 region has the DNA TGCGCCAGCAGCCAAGATGCCTGGGGGTACGAGCAGTACTTC. This sequence encodes CASSQDAWGYEQYF.

The chain couples TRBV28 to TRBJ2-5, with 9 bases identical to TRBD2. Trimming took 5 bases from V and 5 from J; bases not matched to a gene: 12. The CDR3 loop spans 16 amino acids. CDR1 and CDR2 from the germline V gene are MDHEN and SYDVKM. The CDR3 sequence: CASSRFAGGPGETQYF. The CDR3 region has the DNA TGTGCCAGCAGTCGGTTCGCGGGAGGGCCTGGGGAGACCCAGTACTTC.

The V gene is TRBV5-4, the J gene TRBJ1-1, with 8 bases fitting TRBD1. V shed 3 bases and J 6 bases; nucleotides not matched to a gene: 7. Germline loops: CDR1 SGHNT, CDR2 YYREEE (reference sequence). The CDR3 is 14 residues long. The CDR3 here is CASSSLDREAEAFF. CDR3 nucleotides: TGTGCCAGCAGCTCACTGGACAGGGAAGCTGAAGCTTTCTTT.

The chain combines TRBV2 with TRBJ1-1; the match to TRBD1 covers 11 bases. The germline gives CDR1 SNHLY, CDR2 FYNNEI. The CDR3 has 17 amino acids. Trimming took 2 bases from V and 1 from J; bases not matched to a gene: 6. The CDR3 loop reads CASSEPGTGGANTEAFF. For the CDR3, the DNA is TGTGCCAGCAGTGAACCTGGGACAGGGGGGGCGAACACTGAAGCTTTCTTT.

The rearrangement links TRBV5-1 to TRBJ2-2, with 10 bases that match TRBD1. V lost 7 bases, J lost 0 bases, and 9 bases stayed unmatched. Per the germline V gene, CDR1 is SGHRS and CDR2 is YFSETQ. The CDR3 totals 17 residues. CDR3 DNA sequence: TGCGCCAGCGAAAAGCCCGGGACAGGGGCGAACACCGGGGAGCTGTTTTTT. Translated: CASEKPGTGANTGELFF.

The chain joins TRBV5-6 to TRBJ2-1, with D tentatively TRBD1 (5 bases). V dropped 4 bases and J dropped 16 bases, with 18 bases sitting between them. The CDR3 covers 12 residues. Germline CDR1 reads SGHDT; CDR2 reads YYEEEE. CDR3 region: CASSLGQAESFF. In DNA, the CDR3 is TGTGCCAGCAGCCTCGGACAAGCAGAAAGCTTCTTC.